This TCR beta chain was recovered during a study of blood T cell repertoires in COVID-19. Study as a whole: Samples representing acute and convalescent COVID-19 were sourced from the United States, Italy and Spain. T cells, B-cell-depleted T cells, or PBMCs provided the cDNA or gDNA that served as material.

CDR3 length: 14 amino acids. Trimming cost V 5 bases and J 7 bases; bases outside gene matches: 8. CDR1 GTSNPN and CDR2 SVGIG come from the germline V gene (reference sequence). Original processing methods: Reference gene primer amplification yielded estimated nucleated cell counts. TCRdb keeps only in-frame clones here, not all; method: immunoSEQ multiplex PCR. For V, J and clone size, that table is used; D and trimming come from the DNA. The data contain about 83,000 clones, around 90% of them singletons. This clone was recorded once. The gene calls are TRBV30 and TRBJ1-4; 9 positions match TRBD1. This clonotype was sampled from a man aged 55 to 70 with acute or convalescent COVID-19. Sequences were obtained from peripheral blood. The CDR3: CAWERTGVSEKLFF. In nucleotides, the CDR3 is TGTGCCTGGGAACGGACAGGGGTTTCTGAAAAACTGTTTTTT.